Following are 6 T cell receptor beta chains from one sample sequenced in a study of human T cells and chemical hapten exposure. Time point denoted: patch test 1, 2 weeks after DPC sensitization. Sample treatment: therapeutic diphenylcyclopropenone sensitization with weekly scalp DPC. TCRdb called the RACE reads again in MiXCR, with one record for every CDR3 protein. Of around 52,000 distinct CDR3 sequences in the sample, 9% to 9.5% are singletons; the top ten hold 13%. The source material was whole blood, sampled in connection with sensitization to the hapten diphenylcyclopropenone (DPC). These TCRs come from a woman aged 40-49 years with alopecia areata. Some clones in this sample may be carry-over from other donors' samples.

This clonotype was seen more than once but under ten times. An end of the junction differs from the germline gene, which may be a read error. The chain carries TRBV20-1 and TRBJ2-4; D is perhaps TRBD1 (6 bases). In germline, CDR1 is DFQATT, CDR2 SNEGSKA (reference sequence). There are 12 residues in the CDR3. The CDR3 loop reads CSARGQRNIQYF. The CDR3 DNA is TGCAGTGCCAGAGGACAGCGAAACATTCAGTACTTC.

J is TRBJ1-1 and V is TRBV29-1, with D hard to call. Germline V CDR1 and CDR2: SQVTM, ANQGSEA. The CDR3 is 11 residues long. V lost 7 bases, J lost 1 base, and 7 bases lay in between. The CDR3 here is CSAVKNTEAFF. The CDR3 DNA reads TGCAGCGCTGTTAAGAACACTGAAGCTTTCTTT.

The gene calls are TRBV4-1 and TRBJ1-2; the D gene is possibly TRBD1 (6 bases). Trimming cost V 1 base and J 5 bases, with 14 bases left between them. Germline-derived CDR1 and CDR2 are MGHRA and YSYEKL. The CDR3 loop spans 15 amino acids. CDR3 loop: CASSQGSGGGYGYTF. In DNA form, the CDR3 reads TGCGCCAGCAGCCAAGGATCCGGGGGCGGATATGGCTACACCTTC.

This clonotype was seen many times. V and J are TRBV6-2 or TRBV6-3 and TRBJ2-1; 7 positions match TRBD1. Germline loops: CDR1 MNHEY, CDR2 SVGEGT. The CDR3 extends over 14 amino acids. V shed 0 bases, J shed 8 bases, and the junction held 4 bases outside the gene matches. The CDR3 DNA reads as TGTGCCAGCAGTTACTCAGAGGGGGCGGATGAGCAGTTCTTC. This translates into CASSYSEGADEQFF.

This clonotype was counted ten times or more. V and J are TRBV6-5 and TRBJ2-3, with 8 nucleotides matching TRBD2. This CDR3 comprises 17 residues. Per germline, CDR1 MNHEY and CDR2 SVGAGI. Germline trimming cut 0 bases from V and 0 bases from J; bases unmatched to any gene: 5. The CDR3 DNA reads TGTGCCAGCAGTTACTCGAGCCAGCGGGGGAGCACAGATACGCAGTATTTT. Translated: CASSYSSQRGSTDTQYF.

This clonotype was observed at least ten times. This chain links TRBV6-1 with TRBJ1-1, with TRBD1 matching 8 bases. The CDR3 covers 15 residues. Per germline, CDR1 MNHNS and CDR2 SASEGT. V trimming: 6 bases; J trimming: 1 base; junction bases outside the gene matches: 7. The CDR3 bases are TGTGCCAGCAGGGGGACAGGCCATGGGAACACTGAAGCTTTCTTT. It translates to CASRGTGHGNTEAFF.